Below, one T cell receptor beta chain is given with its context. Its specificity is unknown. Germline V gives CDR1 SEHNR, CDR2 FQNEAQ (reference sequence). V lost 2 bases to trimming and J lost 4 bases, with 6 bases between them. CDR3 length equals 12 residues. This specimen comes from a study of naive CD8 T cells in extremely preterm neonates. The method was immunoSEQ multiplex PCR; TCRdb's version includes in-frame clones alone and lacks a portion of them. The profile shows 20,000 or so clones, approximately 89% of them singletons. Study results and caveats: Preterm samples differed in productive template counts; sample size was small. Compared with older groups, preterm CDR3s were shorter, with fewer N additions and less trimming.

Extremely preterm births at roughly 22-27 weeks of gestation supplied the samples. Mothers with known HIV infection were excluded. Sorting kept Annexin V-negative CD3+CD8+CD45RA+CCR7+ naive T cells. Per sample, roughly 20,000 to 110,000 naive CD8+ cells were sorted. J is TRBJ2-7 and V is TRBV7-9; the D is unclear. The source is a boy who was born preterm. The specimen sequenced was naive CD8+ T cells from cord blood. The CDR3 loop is CASSLKGYEQYF. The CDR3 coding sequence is TGTGCCAGCAGCTTAAAAGGGTACGAGCAGTACTTC.